This TCR beta chain appears in the sequencing data of a study of CD8+CD57+ T cells in acquired aplastic anemia. Study-wide background: Sorted CD4+ and CD8+ cell DNA averaged approximately 3.2 ug. Whole-study results and caveats: Overlapping CD8+ CDR3 repertoires of patients and controls contained roughly 27 shared sequences.

This clonotype came up a few times. The antigen is undetermined. CDR1 is SGHRS and CDR2 is YFSETQ in the germline V gene. The CDR3 has 14 amino acids. The germline V and J ends were trimmed by 4 bases and 6 bases, with 13 bases remaining between them. Selection for sequencing was limited to patients who had shown CD8+CD57+ cell expansion by flow cytometry. TCR beta VDJ and CDR3 were profiled, and genomic DNA was the template. TCRdb called the reads again in MiXCR, with one record for every CDR3 protein. The sample yields more than 150,000 distinct CDR3 sequences, under 55% seen once. The chain is built from TRBV5-1 and TRBJ2-2; TRBD1 or TRBD2 may be the D gene (5 bases each). What was sequenced was sorted CD4+, CD8+, or CD8+CD57+ T cells (not recorded which) from PBMCs. The sequence was collected from a human donor with aplastic anemia. The CDR3 nucleotides read TGCGCCAGCAGCCCCGGATGGGGGTCCGGGGAGCTGTTTTTT. Amino acids: CASSPGWGSGELFF.